The source of this T cell receptor (beta chain) is a study of CD8 T cells in ankylosing spondylitis. General observations from the study: Disease-linked clones reportedly showed significant enrichment in matched ankylosing spondylitis synovial fluid. In ankylosing spondylitis blood, a motif of roughly eight highly homologous TCR beta variants appeared characteristic. Earlier authors reported some of these motif variants in reactive arthritis synovial fluid and blood.

There are many counts of this clonotype. The antigen is not known. V trimming: 5 bases; J trimming: 0 bases; junction bases outside the gene matches: 13. This CDR3 spans 19 amino acids. The germline gives CDR1 MGHRA, CDR2 YSYEKL. Using its own MiXCR run on the 5' RACE reads, TCRdb lists one record per CDR3 protein. Of 250,000 or so distinct CDR3 sequences listed, over 9.5% are singletons. The chain combines TRBV4-1 with TRBJ1-5, with TRBD1 matching 10 bases. The specimen sequenced was blood, either unsorted or a sorted T cell fraction (not recorded which). This clonotype originated in a male donor with ankylosing spondylitis or in good health (not recorded which). The DNA for the CDR3 is TGCGCCAGCAGCGCCGGGACAGGGGTCCTGATCTATAGCAATCAGCCCCAGCATTTT. This codes for CASSAGTGVLIYSNQPQHF.